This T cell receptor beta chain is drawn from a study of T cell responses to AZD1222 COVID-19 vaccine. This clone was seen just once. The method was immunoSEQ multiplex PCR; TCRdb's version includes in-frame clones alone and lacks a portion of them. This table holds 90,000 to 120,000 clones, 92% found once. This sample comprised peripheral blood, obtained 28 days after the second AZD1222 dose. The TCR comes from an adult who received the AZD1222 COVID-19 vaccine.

The chain's CDR3 is CASMLAGGMYNEQFF. The CDR3 coding sequence is TGCGCCAGCATGTTGGCGGGGGGGATGTACAATGAGCAGTTCTTC. V and J are TRBV5-1 and TRBJ2-1; 9 bases are shared with TRBD2. The J segment lost 4 bases and the V segment lost 6 bases, leaving 8 bases of the junction unmatched. In germline, CDR1 is SGHRS, CDR2 YFSETQ. The length of the CDR3 is 15 residues.